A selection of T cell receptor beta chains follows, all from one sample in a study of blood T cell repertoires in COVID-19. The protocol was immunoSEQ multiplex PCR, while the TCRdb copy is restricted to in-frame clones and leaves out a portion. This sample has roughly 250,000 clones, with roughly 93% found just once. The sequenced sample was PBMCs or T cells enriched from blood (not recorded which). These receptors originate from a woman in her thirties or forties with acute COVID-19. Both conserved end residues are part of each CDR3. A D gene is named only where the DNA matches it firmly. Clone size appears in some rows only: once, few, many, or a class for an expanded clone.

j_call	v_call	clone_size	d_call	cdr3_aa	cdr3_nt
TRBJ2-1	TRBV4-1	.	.	CASSQDESWYEQFF	TGCGCCAGCAGCCAAGACGAGAGTTGGTATGAGCAGTTCTTC
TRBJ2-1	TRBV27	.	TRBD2	CASSFGTSGLAGGMNEQFF	TGTGCCAGCAGTTTTGGGACATCGGGACTAGCGGGAGGGATGAATGAGCAGTTCTTC
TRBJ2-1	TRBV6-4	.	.	CASSLRGNSYNEQFF	TGTGCCAGCAGCCTACGGGGGAATTCCTACAATGAGCAGTTCTTC
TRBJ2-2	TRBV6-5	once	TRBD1	CASKPDRGTGELFF	TGTGCCAGCAAGCCGGACAGGGGCACCGGGGAGCTGTTTTTT
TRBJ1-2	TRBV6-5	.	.	CASSYSGEGYTF	TGTGCCAGCAGTTACTCTGGGGAGGGCTACACCTTC
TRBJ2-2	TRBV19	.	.	CASHRGGWTGELFF	TGTGCCAGCCACAGGGGGGGTTGGACCGGGGAGCTGTTTTTT
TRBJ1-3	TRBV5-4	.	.	CASFEDTGGAGNTIYF	TGTGCCAGCTTCGAGGACACCGGAGGGGCTGGAAACACCATATATTTT
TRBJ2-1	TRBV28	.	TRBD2	CASSIPGLAGRYNEQFF	TGTGCCAGCAGCATACCGGGACTAGCGGGGCGATACAATGAGCAGTTCTTC
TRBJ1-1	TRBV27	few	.	CASSFGLGGGITEAFF	TGTGCCAGCAGTTTTGGTCTAGGAGGCGGGATAACTGAAGCTTTCTTT
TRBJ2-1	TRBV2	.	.	CASKRAAGNEQFF	TGTGCCAGCAAGAGGGCTGCGGGCAATGAGCAGTTCTTC
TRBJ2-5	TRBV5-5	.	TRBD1	CASSRDSDAQETQYF	TGTGCCAGCAGCCGGGACAGTGACGCCCAAGAGACCCAGTACTTC
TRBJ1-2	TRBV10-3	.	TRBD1	CAIMGAGTGGDGYTF	TGTGCCATCATGGGAGCCGGGACAGGGGGCGATGGCTACACCTTC
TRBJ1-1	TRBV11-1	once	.	CASTLFQGNTEAFF	TGTGCCAGCACCCTGTTTCAGGGGAACACTGAAGCTTTCTTT
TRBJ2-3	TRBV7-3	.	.	CASSPVGSDTDTQYF	TGTGCCAGCAGCCCAGTCGGCAGCGACACAGATACGCAGTATTTT
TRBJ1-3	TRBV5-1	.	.	CASSSGTGNSGNTIYF	TGCGCCAGCAGCAGCGGGACCGGGAACTCTGGAAACACCATATATTTT
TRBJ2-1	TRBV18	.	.	CASSPVGGTTYNEQFF	TGTGCCAGCTCACCGGTAGGAGGGACGACCTACAATGAGCAGTTCTTC
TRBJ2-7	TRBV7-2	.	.	CASSLDRDAVQYF	TGTGCCAGCAGCTTAGACAGGGATGCAGTGCAGTACTTC
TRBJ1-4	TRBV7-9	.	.	CASSLAGGPGEKLFF	TGTGCCAGCAGCTTAGCCGGGGGGCCAGGAGAAAAACTGTTTTTT
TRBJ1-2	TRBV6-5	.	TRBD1	CASTGTGAYGYTF	TGTGCCTCAACCGGGACAGGGGCTTATGGCTACACCTTC
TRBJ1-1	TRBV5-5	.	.	CASSAWGPNTEAFF	TGTGCCAGCAGTGCTTGGGGCCCGAACACTGAAGCTTTCTTT
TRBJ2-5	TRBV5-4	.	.	CASTQGGGLGETQYF	TGTGCCAGCACCCAGGGAGGGGGGCTGGGAGAGACCCAGTACTTC
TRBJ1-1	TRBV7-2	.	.	CASSLLGQTTEAFF	TGTGCCAGCAGCTTACTTGGGCAGACCACTGAAGCTTTCTTT
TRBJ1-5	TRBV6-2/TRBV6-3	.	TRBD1	CASSYGQGGQPQHF	TGTGCCAGCAGTTACGGACAGGGGGGCCAGCCCCAGCATTTT
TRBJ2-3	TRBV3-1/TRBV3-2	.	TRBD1	CASSQRDRGTDTQYF	TGTGCCAGCAGCCAGAGGGACAGGGGCACAGATACGCAGTATTTT
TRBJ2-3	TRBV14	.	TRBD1	CASSSDRGRGDTQYF	TGTGCCAGCAGCTCGGACAGGGGGCGAGGAGATACGCAGTATTTT
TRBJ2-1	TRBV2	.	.	CASRALANNEQFF	TGTGCCAGCAGAGCCCTAGCAAACAATGAGCAGTTCTTC
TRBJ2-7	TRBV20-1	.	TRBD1	CSASIGVRGPGEQYF	TGCAGTGCTAGTATCGGGGTTAGGGGGCCAGGGGAGCAGTACTTC
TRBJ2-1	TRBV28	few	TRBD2	CASSPGGLAGGEQFF	TGTGCCAGCAGCCCCGGGGGACTAGCAGGAGGGGAGCAGTTCTTC
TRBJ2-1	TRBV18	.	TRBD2	CASSRPGLAGGNEQFF	TGTGCCAGCTCACGACCGGGACTAGCGGGAGGAAATGAGCAGTTCTTC
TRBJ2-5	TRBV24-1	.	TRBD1	CATSDNGQGRETQYF	TGTGCCACCAGTGACAACGGACAGGGCCGAGAGACCCAGTACTTC
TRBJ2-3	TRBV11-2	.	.	CASSAQTGNTQYF	TGTGCCAGCAGCGCACAAACAGGGAATACGCAGTATTTT
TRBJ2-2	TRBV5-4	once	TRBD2	CASSLPQREVTGELFF	TGTGCCAGCAGCCTCCCCCAGCGGGAGGTGACCGGGGAGCTGTTTTTT
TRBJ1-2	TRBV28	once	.	CASSPRSGYTF	TGTGCCAGCAGTCCCAGGTCCGGCTACACCTTC
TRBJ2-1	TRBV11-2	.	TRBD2	CASSPGGGGSYNEQFF	TGTGCCAGCAGCCCGGGGGGAGGCGGGAGTTACAATGAGCAGTTCTTC
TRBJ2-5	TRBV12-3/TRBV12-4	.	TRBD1	CASSATGGETQYF	TGTGCCAGCAGTGCGACAGGGGGAGAGACCCAGTACTTC
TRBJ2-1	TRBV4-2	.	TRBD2	CASSPGGGPTDEQFF	TGTGCCAGCAGCCCCGGCGGGGGGCCTACGGATGAGCAGTTCTTC
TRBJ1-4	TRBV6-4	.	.	CASSDARGGFNEKLFF	TGTGCCAGCAGTGACGCCCGCGGGGGCTTTAATGAAAAACTGTTTTTT
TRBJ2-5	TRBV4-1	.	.	CASSQDWRETQYF	TGCGCCAGCAGCCAAGACTGGCGGGAGACCCAGTACTTC
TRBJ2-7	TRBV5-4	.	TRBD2	CASSLAGTSGSINF	TGTGCCAGCAGCTTGGCGGGGACTAGCGGGAGTATTAACTTC
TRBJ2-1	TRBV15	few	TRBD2	CATSPVPSGSRYNEQFF	TGTGCCACCAGCCCTGTCCCTAGCGGGTCCCGCTACAATGAGCAGTTCTTC
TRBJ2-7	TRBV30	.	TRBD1	CAWSQPDRAIYEQYF	TGTGCCTGGAGCCAACCGGACAGGGCGATCTACGAGCAGTACTTC
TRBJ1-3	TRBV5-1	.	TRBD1	CASSPGTGNGNTIYF	TGCGCCAGCAGTCCCGGGACAGGGAACGGAAACACCATATATTTT
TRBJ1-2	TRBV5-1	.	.	CASTEGGRILYGYTF	TGCGCCAGCACGGAGGGGGGGAGAATTCTCTATGGCTACACCTTC
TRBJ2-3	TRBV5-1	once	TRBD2	CASSLMAGDPDTQYF	TGCGCCAGCAGCTTGATGGCGGGAGATCCAGATACGCAGTATTTT
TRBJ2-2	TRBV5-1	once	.	CASSSGTRGSGELFF	TGCGCCAGCAGCTCCGGGACAAGAGGGAGCGGGGAGCTGTTTTTT
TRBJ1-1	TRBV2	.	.	CASSEASVTHTEAFF	TGTGCCAGCAGTGAAGCCTCAGTTACCCACACTGAAGCTTTCTTT
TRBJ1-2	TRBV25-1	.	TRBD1	CASSAPGQGAIGYTF	TGTGCCAGCAGTGCCCCGGGACAGGGGGCGATTGGCTACACCTTC
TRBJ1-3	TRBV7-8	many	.	CASSLAPGGTGNTIYF	TGTGCCAGCAGCTTAGCGCCAGGAGGAACTGGAAACACCATATATTTT
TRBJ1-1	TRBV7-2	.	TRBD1	CASSLDRVYAFF	TGTGCCAGCAGCTTGGACAGGGTGTACGCTTTCTTT
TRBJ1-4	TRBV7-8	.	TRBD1	CASSLGQGNEKLFF	TGTGCCAGCAGCTTAGGACAGGGGAATGAAAAACTGTTTTTT
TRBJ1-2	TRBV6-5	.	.	CASSYAAGTPGGYTF	TGTGCCAGCAGTTACGCGGCAGGGACACCCGGTGGCTACACCTTC
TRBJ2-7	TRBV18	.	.	CASSPTPGQTEQYF	TGTGCCAGCTCGCCCACCCCAGGACAGACCGAGCAGTACTTC
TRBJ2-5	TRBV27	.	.	CASSLNAPNVWAAQETQYF	TGTGCCAGCAGTTTAAACGCACCTAACGTTTGGGCAGCCCAAGAGACCCAGTACTTC
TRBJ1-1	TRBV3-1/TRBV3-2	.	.	CASSQHLYSLNTEAFF	TGTGCCAGCAGCCAACACCTGTACAGTCTGAACACTGAAGCTTTCTTT
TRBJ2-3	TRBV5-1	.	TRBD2	CASSIKGLAGGGTDTQYF	TGCGCCAGCAGCATAAAGGGACTAGCGGGAGGAGGGACAGATACGCAGTATTTT
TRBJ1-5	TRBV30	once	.	CAWSHGVGNQPQHF	TGTGCCTGGAGTCATGGAGTTGGCAATCAGCCCCAGCATTTT
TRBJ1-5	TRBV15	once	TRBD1	CATRGQGIVQPQHF	TGTGCCACCAGGGGACAGGGAATAGTTCAGCCCCAGCATTTT
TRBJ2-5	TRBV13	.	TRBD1	CASSLRTGVPETQYF	TGTGCCAGCAGCTTAAGGACAGGGGTCCCAGAGACCCAGTACTTC
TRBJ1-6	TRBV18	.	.	CASSPQLEGSPLHF	TGTGCCAGCTCACCACAGCTAGAGGGATCACCCCTCCACTTT
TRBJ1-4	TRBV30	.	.	CAWSSGRMREKLFF	TGTGCCTGGAGTAGTGGTAGGATGAGGGAAAAACTGTTTTTT